A selection of T cell receptor beta chains follows, all from one sample in a study of T cell repertoires in cytomegalovirus infection. TCRdb re-called the reads through MiXCR, storing one row per CDR3 protein. The data show hundreds of thousands of distinct CDR3 sequences, around a sixth seen once. Sequenced sample: PBMCs. Receptor source: a human donor in good health (CMV status not recorded). Some clones in this sample may be carry-over from other donors' samples. Both conserved end residues are part of each CDR3. The D gene is left open where the match is weak. Size tells how often a clone was seen (once, few, many) or the class of an expanded clone, and some rows leave it out.

d_call	j_call	v_call	clone_size	cdr3_aa	cdr3_nt
TRBD1	TRBJ1-4	TRBV13	NA	CASSLRTGWDEKLFF	TGTGCCAGCAGCTTAAGGACAGGGTGGGATGAAAAACTGTTTTTT
TRBD1	TRBJ1-2	TRBV4-3	NA	CASSQIRQGAYGYTF	TGCGCCAGCAGCCAAATCCGACAGGGGGCGTATGGCTACACCTTC
NA	TRBJ2-2	TRBV15	few	CATSRETMEGPNTGELFF	TGTGCCACCAGCAGAGAGACCATGGAGGGCCCGAACACCGGGGAGCTGTTTTTT
TRBD1	TRBJ1-2	TRBV7-3	NA	CASSLGGTDRSYGYTF	TGTGCCAGCAGCCTGGGGGGGACAGACAGGTCCTATGGCTACACCTTC
TRBD2	TRBJ2-3	TRBV7-2	many	CASSPRRRGGTDTQYF	TGTGCCAGCAGCCCTCGGAGGCGGGGGGGCACAGATACGCAGTATTTT
NA	TRBJ2-7	TRBV3-1	NA	CASSQDALTYEQYF	TGTGCCAGCAGCCAAGACGCACTAACCTACGAGCAGTACTTC
TRBD1	TRBJ1-2	TRBV28	NA	CASGDSTNYGYTF	TGTGCCAGCGGGGACAGCACTAACTATGGCTACACCTTC
TRBD1	TRBJ2-3	TRBV7-6	NA	CASSLRSGQGATDTQYF	TGTGCCAGCAGCTTAAGGTCGGGACAGGGGGCAACAGATACGCAGTATTTT
NA	TRBJ1-2	TRBV6-1	many	CASSEQGDYGYTF	TGTGCCAGCAGTGAACAGGGTGATTATGGCTACACCTTC
NA	TRBJ2-2	TRBV12-3/TRBV12-4	few	CASTIIGGGELFF	TGTGCCAGCACCATAATCGGGGGCGGGGAGCTGTTTTTT
NA	TRBJ2-5	TRBV6-5	few	CASSPAARGTQYF	TGTGCCAGCAGCCCGGCGGCAAGAGGGACCCAGTACTTC
NA	TRBJ1-2	TRBV4-1	many	CASSQVPFGGRNYGYTF	TGCGCCAGCAGCCAAGTACCGTTTGGGGGTCGTAACTATGGCTACACCTTC
NA	TRBJ1-3	TRBV7-9	many	CASSPWQDFGNTIYF	TGTGCCAGCAGCCCTTGGCAGGATTTTGGAAACACCATATATTTT
NA	TRBJ1-6	TRBV7-2	many	CASSSHTGGSNSPLHF	TGTGCCAGCAGCTCCCACACAGGAGGAAGTAATTCACCCCTCCACTTT
TRBD1	TRBJ2-3	TRBV20-1	NA	CSAVKSGQLDTQYF	TGCAGTGCTGTAAAGTCGGGACAGTTGGATACGCAGTATTTT
TRBD2	TRBJ2-3	TRBV20-1	many	CSATGLADTTSTDTQYF	TGCAGTGCGACGGGACTAGCGGATACCACTAGCACAGATACGCAGTATTTT
TRBD2	TRBJ2-3	TRBV20-1	few	CSASTSGGRGHTQYF	TGCAGTGCTAGTACTAGCGGGGGTCGCGGGCATACGCAGTATTTT
TRBD2	TRBJ2-3	TRBV10-3	NA	CAISGRTSGGASPTDTQYF	TGTGCCATCAGTGGACGGACTAGCGGGGGGGCCAGTCCCACAGATACGCAGTATTTT
TRBD1	TRBJ1-2	TRBV7-2	many	CASSLAYFGRWQGAPVDGYTF	TGTGCCAGCAGCTTAGCGTATTTCGGTCGATGGCAGGGGGCTCCAGTCGATGGCTACACCTTC
NA	TRBJ2-5	TRBV28	NA	CASSLWDRRRETQYF	TGTGCCAGCAGTTTATGGGACAGACGACGGGAGACCCAGTACTTC
NA	TRBJ1-1	TRBV5-1	NA	CASSLRGAGTEAFF	TGCGCCAGCAGCTTGAGGGGGGCTGGGACTGAAGCTTTCTTT
NA	TRBJ2-3	TRBV5-4	few	CASSLRAGASTDTQYF	TGTGCCAGCAGCTTGCGGGCGGGGGCTAGCACAGATACGCAGTATTTT
TRBD1	TRBJ1-1	TRBV5-1	NA	CASSAKSRRQGLGLHPEAFF	TGCGCCAGCAGCGCTAAATCACGCCGACAGGGGTTAGGGTTGCACCCTGAAGCTTTCTTT
NA	TRBJ2-7	TRBV9	NA	CASSVDVHSYEQYF	TGTGCCAGCAGCGTAGATGTGCACTCCTACGAGCAGTACTTC
NA	TRBJ2-5	TRBV5-6	NA	CASSRGTVQETQYF	TGTGCCAGCAGCCGGGGGACAGTGCAAGAGACCCAGTACTTC
NA	TRBJ1-3	TRBV7-2	many	CASSPLGSGNTIYF	TGTGCCAGCAGCCCCTTGGGCTCTGGAAACACCATATATTTT
NA	TRBJ1-1	TRBV6-6	NA	CATSTSSGTEAFF	TGTGCCACCTCGACATCTTCGGGCACTGAAGCTTTCTTT
NA	TRBJ1-2	TRBV28	NA	CATQASENYGYTF	TGTGCCACCCAAGCAAGCGAGAACTATGGCTACACCTTC
NA	TRBJ1-5	TRBV20-1	NA	CSASQGGGLGWPQHF	TGCAGTGCTAGTCAGGGAGGGGGACTTGGTTGGCCCCAGCATTTT
NA	TRBJ1-2	TRBV2	NA	CASTDAGVGYTF	TGTGCCAGCACTGATGCAGGGGTTGGCTACACCTTC
NA	TRBJ2-7	TRBV2	few	CASSPPIRGGNYEQYF	TGTGCCAGCAGCCCCCCCATCCGGGGAGGCAACTACGAGCAGTACTTC
TRBD1	TRBJ1-1	TRBV6-2/TRBV6-3	many	CASSDHQGDEAFF	TGTGCCAGCAGTGACCATCAGGGGGATGAAGCTTTCTTT
NA	TRBJ2-3	TRBV11-3	NA	CASSLKGEETQYF	TGTGCCAGCAGCTTAAAGGGAGAGGAAACGCAGTATTTT
TRBD2	TRBJ2-3	TRBV12-3/TRBV12-4	many	CASSLGLDSDTQYF	TGTGCCAGCAGTTTGGGACTAGATTCGGATACGCAGTATTTT
TRBD1	TRBJ2-6	TRBV4-1	NA	CASSQGPRGQIPSGANVLTF	TGCGCCAGCAGCCAAGGACCGAGGGGGCAGATCCCATCTGGGGCCAACGTCCTGACTTTC
NA	TRBJ1-5	TRBV6-1	few	CASSGAPGSNQPQHF	TGTGCCAGCAGTGGGGCTCCGGGCAGCAATCAGCCCCAGCATTTT
NA	TRBJ1-5	TRBV19	many	CASSITRGEGGNQPQHF	TGTGCCAGTAGTATAACCCGCGGGGAAGGTGGCAATCAGCCCCAGCATTTT
TRBD1	TRBJ2-7	TRBV2	few	CASSDGPPRGTGSYEQYF	TGTGCCAGCAGTGATGGACCCCCCCGTGGGACAGGGTCCTACGAGCAGTACTTC
NA	TRBJ1-1	TRBV7-2	few	CASSLAKERGEAFF	TGTGCCAGCAGCTTAGCAAAGGAGAGGGGTGAAGCTTTCTTT
TRBD2	TRBJ2-1	TRBV6-2/TRBV6-3	NA	CASRWTSGGAFSYNEQFF	TGTGCCAGCAGATGGACTAGCGGGGGGGCCTTCTCCTACAATGAGCAGTTCTTC
NA	TRBJ1-6	TRBV5-1	few	CASSQTLDSSPLHF	TGCGCCAGCAGCCAGACGTTGGATTCTTCACCCCTCCACTTT
NA	TRBJ2-7	TRBV12-3/TRBV12-4	many	CASSPGPYEQYF	TGTGCCAGCAGCCCGGGGCCCTACGAGCAGTACTTC
NA	TRBJ1-6	TRBV27	few	CAPPDCYHNSPLHF	TGTGCCCCCCCCGACTGTTACCATAATTCACCCCTCCACTTT
NA	TRBJ2-5	TRBV7-2	many	CASGGSRVLETQYF	TGTGCCAGCGGGGGTAGTAGGGTTTTGGAGACCCAGTACTTC